This TCR beta chain was identified during a study of T cell responses to AZD1222 COVID-19 vaccine. Regarding the study as a whole: Clonal diversity was possibly underestimated; the donors were predominantly white British and more often female.

The length of the CDR3 is 12 residues. Looked up from germline, CDR1 is SEHNR and CDR2 is FQNEAQ (reference sequence). The V gene lost 2 bases and the J gene lost 6 bases, with 8 bases spanning the gap. Using immunoSEQ multiplex PCR, the repertoire was profiled, and TCRdb retains in-frame clones only, with some absent. The sample consists of approximately 200,000 clones, approximately 90% of them appearing once. A word on this clone: As yet, its antigen is unknown.

The genes are TRBV7-9 and TRBJ2-7; no firm D call. The source was peripheral blood, collected 28 days after the second AZD1222 dose. This clonotype was sampled from an adult who received the AZD1222 COVID-19 vaccine. Written as DNA, the CDR3 is TGTGCCAGCAGCTTAAGCCCAGTCGAGCAGTACTTC. It encodes CASSLSPVEQYF.